Listed below are T cell receptor beta chains from one sample, sequenced in a study of T cell responses to AZD1222 COVID-19 vaccine. TCRdb keeps only in-frame clones here, not all; method: immunoSEQ multiplex PCR. The table lists under 150,000 clones, about 90% of them singletons. Here the sequenced sample was peripheral blood, taken on day 0 of AZD1222 vaccination. The receptors were sampled from an adult in good health. The CDR3 runs from the conserved cysteine through the conserved F or W. Fields, in order: V gene, clone size, J gene, D gene, CDR3 DNA, CDR3 protein. D genes are given only for firm matches. Size is stated for part of the rows, as once, few or many counts, or as a class when the clone is expanded.

v_call: TRBV24-1
clone_size: -
j_call: TRBJ2-1
d_call: -
cdr3_nt: TGTGCCACCAGTGATGACTGGGGGGATGAGCAGTTCTTC
cdr3_aa: CATSDDWGDEQFF

v_call: TRBV9
clone_size: -
j_call: TRBJ2-1
d_call: -
cdr3_nt: TGTGCCAGCAGCGTATACGGGACCCTCTCCTACAATGAGCAGTTCTTC
cdr3_aa: CASSVYGTLSYNEQFF

v_call: TRBV10-3
clone_size: -
j_call: TRBJ1-4
d_call: -
cdr3_nt: TGTGCCATCAGTGACTATCCAGGTGGAGCAACTAATGAAAAACTGTTTTTT
cdr3_aa: CAISDYPGGATNEKLFF

v_call: TRBV19
clone_size: -
j_call: TRBJ1-5
d_call: -
cdr3_nt: TGTGCCAGTAGGGTAAAGGATCAGCCCCAGCATTTT
cdr3_aa: CASRVKDQPQHF

v_call: TRBV5-4
clone_size: -
j_call: TRBJ2-6
d_call: -
cdr3_nt: TGTGCCAGCAGCGCCTTTCAGAGCTCTGGGGCCAACGTCCTGACTTTC
cdr3_aa: CASSAFQSSGANVLTF

v_call: TRBV7-9
clone_size: -
j_call: TRBJ2-7
d_call: TRBD2
cdr3_nt: TGTGCCAGCAGCCCAACTAGCGGGAGGTCCTACGAGCAGTACTTC
cdr3_aa: CASSPTSGRSYEQYF

v_call: TRBV18
clone_size: -
j_call: TRBJ1-1
d_call: TRBD1
cdr3_nt: TGTGCCAGCGCCGCTAGGTATTTGGACAGGGAAGGGACTGAAGCTTTCTTT
cdr3_aa: CASAARYLDREGTEAFF

v_call: TRBV19
clone_size: -
j_call: TRBJ2-3
d_call: -
cdr3_nt: TGTGCCAGTAGTATAGAAGGAGATACGCAGTATTTT
cdr3_aa: CASSIEGDTQYF

v_call: TRBV15
clone_size: -
j_call: TRBJ2-7
d_call: TRBD1
cdr3_nt: TGTGCCACCAGCATACTTTCAGGGGGCACGCCCTACGAGCAGTACTTC
cdr3_aa: CATSILSGGTPYEQYF

v_call: TRBV7-3
clone_size: once
j_call: TRBJ1-3
d_call: TRBD1
cdr3_nt: TGTGCCAGCAGCTCCGGGACAGCTGGAAACACCATATATTTT
cdr3_aa: CASSSGTAGNTIYF

v_call: TRBV9
clone_size: -
j_call: TRBJ1-1
d_call: -
cdr3_nt: TGTGCCAGCAGCGTTAAAGGGGGGTCCACTGAAGCTTTCTTT
cdr3_aa: CASSVKGGSTEAFF

v_call: TRBV7-9
clone_size: few
j_call: TRBJ2-3
d_call: -
cdr3_nt: TGTGCCAGCGGGGCGGGGTCTAGCACAGATACGCAGTATTTT
cdr3_aa: CASGAGSSTDTQYF

v_call: TRBV19
clone_size: -
j_call: TRBJ1-5
d_call: -
cdr3_nt: TGTGCCAGTACCGAACTGAGGTCGGGGGGCTCGAGCAATCAGCCCCAGCATTTT
cdr3_aa: CASTELRSGGSSNQPQHF

v_call: TRBV27
clone_size: -
j_call: TRBJ1-2
d_call: TRBD1
cdr3_nt: TGTGCCAGCAGTTTAGGCGGGACAGGGATTAGGCACTATGGCTACACCTTC
cdr3_aa: CASSLGGTGIRHYGYTF

v_call: TRBV27
clone_size: -
j_call: TRBJ2-3
d_call: TRBD2
cdr3_nt: TGTGCCAGCAGTAGACCCCCCAGGTCAGCGGGGTCACATACGCAGTATTTT
cdr3_aa: CASSRPPRSAGSHTQYF

v_call: TRBV25-1
clone_size: -
j_call: TRBJ2-3
d_call: -
cdr3_nt: TGTGCCAGCAGTGGAAACCTCGCCACAGATACGCAGTATTTT
cdr3_aa: CASSGNLATDTQYF